This record concerns one T cell receptor (beta chain) sequence. The CDR3 has 15 residues. Trimming pared 0 bases from V and 2 bases from J, leaving 9 bases between. Germline assignment: CDR1 SGHAT and CDR2 FQNNGV. The data were taken from a study of control samples from healthy donors and cancer patients. Sequencing was performed with immunoSEQ multiplex PCR; in TCRdb, only in-frame clones are kept and a portion is missing. The sample consists of about 22,000 clones, approximately 80% of them appearing once. The sample comprised PBMCs. The source of this sequence is a man aged 55 to 70 with head and neck cancer. The chain couples TRBV11-2 to TRBJ2-3; D call uncertain. The chain's CDR3 is CASSLDLSSTDTQYF. CDR3 nucleotide sequence: TGTGCCAGCAGCTTAGATCTCTCCTCCACAGATACGCAGTATTTT.